Following are 25 T cell receptor beta chains from one sample sequenced in a study of OX40 agonist ivuxolimab in advanced cancers. Profiling relied on immunoSEQ multiplex PCR, and the TCRdb table lists in-frame clones only, not all of them. The table has 65,000 to 90,000 clones, roughly 82% seen once; the top ten hold less than 3%. Sequencing used CD4+ or CD8+ T cells sorted from blood, obtained in a trial of the OX40 agonist ivuxolimab. These receptors originate from an adult with an advanced solid tumor such as melanoma, head and neck, liver or kidney cancer.

This chain connects TRBV5-6 to TRBJ2-7, with a tentative D call TRBD2 (5 bases). V shed 4 bases and J shed 2 bases, with 13 bases lying between them. The V gene's germline CDR1 is SGHDT and CDR2 YYEEEE. The CDR3 sequence is 14 residues long. CDR3 in amino acids: CASSRSGMPYEQYF. The CDR3 coding sequence is TGTGCCAGCAGCCGCTCGGGGATGCCCTACGAGCAGTACTTC.

This clone was counted between two and nine times. V is TRBV4-3 and J is TRBJ2-7; TRBD1 matches at 8 bases. This CDR3 has 13 amino acids. J was trimmed by 5 bases and V by 9 bases; bases with no gene match: 9. Germline loops: CDR1 LGHNA, CDR2 YSLEER. The CDR3: CARDRASPDEQYF. The CDR3, as DNA: TGCGCCAGGGACAGGGCCTCACCCGACGAGCAGTACTTC.

This clone occurred once. CDR3 in DNA: TGCGCCAGCAGCCAAGAGGGGCCCCACGGGCTCACAGATACGCAGTATTTT. Translating it yields CASSQEGPHGLTDTQYF. V usage is TRBV4-3 and J usage is TRBJ2-3, with a weak D call TRBD1 (5 bases). V shed 0 bases and J shed 2 bases, with 15 bases lying between them. The CDR3 length is 17 residues. Germline lookup yields CDR1 LGHNA and CDR2 YSLEER.

V gene TRBV4-2 combines with J gene TRBJ1-5; D unclear. Trimming left V 1 base short and J 6 bases short, with 16 bases between. In germline, CDR1 is LGHNA, CDR2 YNFKEQ. The CDR3 runs 16 residues. The CDR3: CASSQAIRDLGQPQHF. As DNA, the CDR3 is TGTGCCAGCAGCCAAGCTATAAGGGATTTAGGTCAGCCCCAGCATTTT.

This rearrangement joins TRBV11-2 to TRBJ2-7; TRBD1 aligns across 12 bases. V shed 5 bases and J 4 bases; nucleotides not matched to a gene: 6. From germline, CDR1 is SGHAT and CDR2 FQNNGV. The CDR3 contains 15 residues. The CDR3: CASSHRDRGQYEQYV. The DNA of the CDR3 is TGTGCCAGCAGCCACCGGGACAGGGGGCAGTACGAGCAGTACGTC.

V usage is TRBV7-3 and J usage is TRBJ2-1, with D maybe TRBD2 (5 bases). The germline CDR1 and CDR2 sequences are SGHTA and FQGTGA. V shed 5 bases and J shed 6 bases, with 14 bases lying between them. The CDR3 totals 14 residues. CDR3 nucleotides: TGTGCCAGCAGCCGGACGGGGATCGGCAATGAGCAGTTCTTC. It encodes CASSRTGIGNEQFF.

The J gene is TRBJ1-1, the V gene TRBV7-9; the D gene is possibly TRBD1 (5 bases). This CDR3 comprises 11 residues. V gave up 2 bases and J gave up 13 bases, with 11 bases separating them. Germline-derived CDR1 and CDR2 are SEHNR and FQNEAQ (reference sequence). For the CDR3, the DNA is TGTGCCAGCAGCTTAAGGGGAGGATTTTTCTTT. It translates to CASSLRGGFFF. Together with reference TRBV7-9 and TRBJ1-1, the CDR3 gives the full variable domain: DTGVSQNPRHKITKRGQNVTFRCDPISEHNRLYWYRQTLGQGPEFLTYFQNEAQLEKSRLLSDRFSAERPKGSFSTLEIQRTEQGDSAMYLCASSLRGGFFFGQGTRLTVV.

The rearrangement joins TRBV7-9 to TRBJ1-1; tentative D call: TRBD1 (6 bases). This CDR3 spans 15 amino acids. Trimming stripped 4 bases from V and 3 bases from J, with 15 bases between. Germline V lookup: CDR1 SEHNR, CDR2 FQNEAQ (reference sequence). The CDR3 region is CASSSIRDKHTEAFF. The CDR3 DNA reads TGTGCCAGCAGCTCCATCCGGGACAAGCACACTGAAGCTTTCTTT.

The chain carries TRBV7-2 and TRBJ1-6; 8 bases map to TRBD1. The germline gives CDR1 SGHTA, CDR2 FQGNSA. V shed 1 base and J 10 bases; nucleotides not matched to a gene: 6. The CDR3 is 15 amino acids. The CDR3 coding sequence is TGTGCCAGCAGCTTAGTAGGGACAGGATTGTCACCCCTCCACTTT. Translating gives CASSLVGTGLSPLHF.

This clone is a singleton in its sample. V is TRBV28 and J is TRBJ1-4; weak D call: TRBD1 (5 bases). Germline V gene sequence: CDR1 MDHEN, CDR2 SYDVKM. This CDR3 region has 13 residues. The germline V and J ends were trimmed by 10 bases and 3 bases, with 12 bases remaining between them. In DNA form, the CDR3 reads TGTGCCACCGACCAGGGTCCTAATGAAAAACTGTTTTTT. Translating gives CATDQGPNEKLFF.

V gene TRBV11-2 combines with J gene TRBJ1-6; TRBD1 aligns across 7 bases. CDR3 length equals 15 residues. The trim removed 4 bases at V and 7 bases at J, leaving 7 bases unmatched. Germline V gene sequence: CDR1 SGHAT, CDR2 FQNNGV. CDR3 DNA: TGTGCCAGCAGCTCGACAGGGATTCGGAATTCACCCCTCCACTTT. Translated: CASSSTGIRNSPLHF.

The rearrangement links TRBV7-2 to TRBJ2-6; D gene ambiguous. The ends were cut back, 5 bases at V and 2 bases at J, with 4 bases in the middle. CDR3 length: 13 residues. From germline, CDR1 is SGHTA and CDR2 FQGNSA. The CDR3 coding sequence is TGTGCCAGCAGCCCAGCTGGGGCCAACGTCCTGACTTTC. Its protein product is CASSPAGANVLTF.

The genes are TRBV18 and TRBJ2-5; no firm D call. V was cut by 2 bases and J by 0 bases, with 7 bases left in between. The V gene's germline CDR1 is KGHSH and CDR2 LQKENI. CDR3 length equals 14 residues. The CDR3 region is CASSPGQDQETQYF. CDR3 DNA sequence: TGTGCCAGCTCACCAGGGCAGGACCAAGAGACCCAGTACTTC.

The chain joins TRBV5-1 to TRBJ1-2; D is unclear. This CDR3 has 14 amino acids. Germline V gene data show CDR1 as SGHRS and CDR2 as YFSETQ. Trimming shortened V by 6 bases and J by 7 bases, and 19 bases separated the two germline ends. The CDR3 DNA reads as TGCGCCAGCACCGACCTCGGTGTAGTAGGTGGCTACACCTTC. As protein: CASTDLGVVGGYTF.

The chain joins TRBV7-9 to TRBJ1-1; 9 bases are a match to TRBD1. CDR3 length equals 15 residues. V was pared by 2 bases and J by 4 bases, with 5 bases of the junction left unmatched. Germline CDR1 reads SEHNR; CDR2 reads FQNEAQ (reference sequence). This chain's CDR3 is CASSLRGTGRTEAFF. In DNA, the CDR3 is TGTGCCAGCAGCTTACGGGGGACAGGGCGCACTGAAGCTTTCTTT. Based on the CDR3 plus reference TRBV7-9 and TRBJ1-1, the full variable domain is DTGVSQNPRHKITKRGQNVTFRCDPISEHNRLYWYRQTLGQGPEFLTYFQNEAQLEKSRLLSDRFSAERPKGSFSTLEIQRTEQGDSAMYLCASSLRGTGRTEAFFGQGTRLTVV.

This CDR3 reads CASSFEGVDTEAFF. Written as DNA, the CDR3 is TGCGCCAGCAGCTTCGAGGGGGTGGACACTGAAGCTTTCTTT. The J gene is TRBJ1-1, the V gene TRBV5-1; D perhaps matches TRBD1 (6 bases). CDR3 length: 14 amino acids. From germline, CDR1 is SGHRS and CDR2 YFSETQ. V shed 2 bases and J shed 3 bases, with 11 bases lying between them.

The V gene is TRBV5-4, the J gene TRBJ1-6; D unclear. CDR3 length: 14 residues. The V end was cut by 4 bases, the J end by 8 bases, with 13 bases between. Germline loops: CDR1 SGHNT, CDR2 YYREEE (reference sequence). CDR3 sequence: CASSLRGLDSPLHF. The CDR3 DNA follows: TGTGCCAGCAGCCTACGGGGTTTGGATTCACCCCTCCACTTT.

This chain connects TRBV28 to TRBJ2-1; no definite D call. CDR1 MDHEN and CDR2 SYDVKM come from the germline V gene. Trimming cost V 7 bases and J 6 bases, with 19 bases left between them. The CDR3 covers 15 residues. As DNA, the CDR3 is TGTGCCAGCATCCCTCGGTACAGTCCGGGCAATGAGCAGTTCTTC. As protein: CASIPRYSPGNEQFF.

The chain combines TRBV5-1 with TRBJ2-3, with 13 bases that match TRBD2. The CDR3 contains 16 residues. The V gene's germline CDR1 is SGHRS and CDR2 YFSETQ. The junction had 4 bases not matched to a gene; V was cut back by 4 bases and J by 2 bases. The CDR3 is CASSRLAGGHTDTQYF. For the CDR3, the DNA is TGCGCCAGCAGCCGACTAGCGGGGGGTCACACAGATACGCAGTATTTT.

For this clone: This CDR3 is missing its conserved last phenylalanine or tryptophan, likely due to a read error. The chain is built from TRBV9 and TRBJ1-6; 7 bases agree with TRBD1. Trimming removed 2 bases from V and 6 bases from J; junction bases left unmatched: 2. This CDR3 has 14 amino acids. CDR1 and CDR2 (germline): SGDLS, YYNGEE. CDR3 sequence reads: CASSVGTANSPLHL. The CDR3 DNA sequence: TGTGCCAGCAGCGTGGGGACAGCTAATTCACCCCTCCACCTT.

The CDR3 spells CASRTLNTEAFF. CDR3 DNA: TGTGCCAGCAGGACATTGAACACTGAAGCTTTCTTT. The chain joins TRBV6-5 to TRBJ1-1; D is unclear. V shed 6 bases and J shed 0 bases, with 5 bases lying between them. The CDR3 covers 12 residues. CDR1 is MNHEY, CDR2 SVGAGI, per germline.

This chain uses TRBV27 with TRBJ2-3; possibly TRBD1 for D (6 bases). V dropped 7 bases and J dropped 1 base, with 21 bases sitting between them. The CDR3 length is 17 residues. Germline-derived CDR1 and CDR2 are MNHEY and SMNVEV (reference sequence). CDR3 residues: CASKLEGVSPGTDTQYF. The DNA for the CDR3 is TGTGCCAGCAAGCTCGAGGGGGTCAGCCCTGGCACAGATACGCAGTATTTT.

The chain's CDR3 is CASSPPRTEENIQYF. In nucleotides, the CDR3 is TGTGCCAGCAGCCCCCCCCGGACTGAGGAAAACATTCAGTACTTC. The chain couples TRBV7-2 to TRBJ2-4; tentatively, D is TRBD2 (5 bases). Germline V gene sequence: CDR1 SGHTA, CDR2 FQGNSA. The CDR3 is made up of 15 amino acids. V was clipped by 5 bases and J by 5 bases, with 16 bases between them.

This chain uses TRBV9 with TRBJ2-5, with 8 bases matching TRBD2. CDR1 SGDLS and CDR2 YYNGEE come from the germline V gene. V shed 0 bases and J 3 bases; nucleotides not matched to a gene: 4. This CDR3 region has 15 residues. In nucleotides, the CDR3 is TGTGCCAGCAGCGTAGGGGTTAGCGGGGAAGAGACCCAGTACTTC. Translated, it gives CASSVGVSGEETQYF.

The V gene is TRBV9, the J gene TRBJ2-1; 11 bases are shared with TRBD1. Trimming took 0 bases from V and 4 from J; bases not matched to a gene: 9. Germline lookup yields CDR1 SGDLS and CDR2 YYNGEE. The CDR3 loop spans 18 amino acids. Here the CDR3 DNA reads TGTGCCAGCAGCGTAGAAGGGGCCGGGACAGGGGGATACAATGAGCAGTTCTTC. Amino acids: CASSVEGAGTGGYNEQFF.